These 22 T cell receptor beta chains were sequenced from one sample in a study of OX40 agonist ivuxolimab in advanced cancers. Generated by immunoSEQ multiplex PCR, the TCRdb table keeps only in-frame clones and is missing some. The data contain roughly 92,000 clones, 92% of them singletons. The starting material was CD4+ or CD8+ T cells sorted from blood, obtained in a trial of the OX40 agonist ivuxolimab. These receptors came from an adult with an advanced solid tumor such as melanoma, head and neck, liver or kidney cancer.

The V call is TRBV10-3, the J call TRBJ1-3; D might be TRBD1 (5 bases). Germline CDR1 and CDR2: ENHRY and SYGVKD. Trimming took 0 bases from V and 0 from J, leaving 24 bases between them. The CDR3 totals 21 residues. CDR3 sequence reads: CAISESNEAGTTVYSGNTIYF. The CDR3 nucleotides are TGTGCCATCAGTGAGTCGAATGAGGCAGGGACTACCGTATACTCTGGAAACACCATATATTTT.

This clone has only one observation. This chain joins TRBV7-9 and TRBJ2-2; no firm D call. Between the trimmed V and J ends, which lost 1 base and 3 bases, there was a span of 12 bases. This CDR3 has 16 residues. Germline V lookup: CDR1 SEHNR, CDR2 FQNEAQ (reference sequence). The CDR3 coding sequence is TGTGCCAGCAGCTTAGAAAGGGCTCGCCACACCGGGGAGCTGTTTTTT. It yields the protein CASSLERARHTGELFF.

V is TRBV6-5 and J is TRBJ2-5; 9 bases align to TRBD1. The DNA end is a closer match to TRBJ2-7, so the J assignment may be wrong. Looked up from germline, CDR1 is MNHEY and CDR2 is SVGAGI. This CDR3 comprises 15 residues. CDR3 nucleotides: TGTGCCAGCAGTACCGACAGGGGGGCTGGCTACGAGCAGTACTTC. Its translation: CASSTDRGAGYEQYF.

CDR3 protein: CASSQGRSGVGYTF. DNA for the CDR3: TGCGCCAGCAGCCAGGGAAGGTCGGGGGTTGGCTACACCTTC. The V call is TRBV4-1, the J call TRBJ1-2, with D tentatively TRBD1 (5 bases). The CDR3 is 14 amino acids. Germline V gives CDR1 MGHRA, CDR2 YSYEKL. Trimming stripped 3 bases from V and 7 bases from J, with 15 bases between.

The genes are TRBV2 and TRBJ2-5; the D gene is possibly TRBD1 (6 bases). The ends were cut back, 10 bases at V and 3 bases at J, with 18 bases in the middle. CDR1 is SNHLY, CDR2 FYNNEI, per germline. This CDR3 spans 14 amino acids. The CDR3, as DNA: TGTGCCACCAAATTGGACAGCATTGAAGAGACCCAGTACTTC. It encodes CATKLDSIEETQYF.

This clone was picked up a small number of times. The chain couples TRBV9 to TRBJ1-1; unclear D gene. The CDR3 consists of 12 residues. In germline, CDR1 is SGDLS, CDR2 YYNGEE. V was pared by 4 bases and J by 2 bases, with 6 bases between. The CDR3 region is CASSQSNTEAFF. The CDR3 DNA reads as TGTGCCAGCAGCCAGAGCAACACTGAAGCTTTCTTT.

V usage is TRBV19 and J usage is TRBJ2-7; 7 bases are a match to TRBD1. This CDR3 is built from 16 residues. After removal of 5 bases from V and 0 bases from J, the junction contained 10 bases not matched to a gene. Looked up from germline, CDR1 is LNHDA and CDR2 is SQIVND (reference sequence). The CDR3 DNA reads TGTGCCAGTAGTCAAAGACAGGGCCGTAGCTCCTACGAGCAGTACTTC. Protein sequence: CASSQRQGRSSYEQYF.

This chain links TRBV7-8 with TRBJ2-4; TRBD2 matches 8 bases. Germline V lookup: CDR1 SGHVS, CDR2 FQNEAQ. This CDR3 spans 16 amino acids. After removal of 4 bases from V and 9 bases from J, the junction contained 14 bases not matched to a gene. The CDR3 sequence: CASSSTSTGGRGIQYF. CDR3 bases: TGTGCCAGCAGCTCGACAAGTACGGGAGGGCGTGGCATTCAGTACTTC.

This chain links TRBV2 with TRBJ2-7; D perhaps matches TRBD1 (6 bases). The germline V gene encodes CDR1 SNHLY and CDR2 FYNNEI. Trimming shortened V by 0 bases and J by 2 bases, and 17 bases separated the two germline ends. There are 17 residues in the CDR3. The DNA for the CDR3 is TGTGCCAGCAGTGAAGCCCGTTATAGGGGGAACACCTACGAGCAGTACTTC. Amino acid sequence: CASSEARYRGNTYEQYF.

The V gene is TRBV10-2, the J gene TRBJ1-3; D gene ambiguous. There are 16 residues in the CDR3. Germline assignment: CDR1 WSHSY and CDR2 SAAADI. V was pared by 0 bases and J by 5 bases, with 14 bases between. The CDR3 bases are TGCGCCAGCAGTGAGTCCAACCCAGCGGCCCGAAACACCATATATTTT. This sequence encodes CASSESNPAARNTIYF.

This rearrangement joins TRBV9 to TRBJ1-1; 10 nucleotides line up with TRBD1. Trimming cost V 3 bases and J 8 bases; bases outside gene matches: 7. There are 14 residues in the CDR3. Germline values: CDR1 SGDLS, CDR2 YYNGEE. The CDR3 DNA follows: TGTGCCAGCAGCGGCGACAGGGGGCTGGCGGAAGCTTTCTTT. Translating gives CASSGDRGLAEAFF.

The CDR3 DNA reads TGTGCCAGCAGCTTGAAGGTGACCGGGGAGCTGTTTTTT. Protein sequence: CASSLKVTGELFF. The chain has TRBV5-4 and TRBJ2-2; D unclear. V was trimmed by 1 base and J by 5 bases, leaving 6 bases between them. The CDR3 runs to 13 residues. CDR1 and CDR2 from the germline V gene are SGHNT and YYREEE (reference sequence).

A few counts support this clone. CDR3 nucleotides: TGTGCCAGCAGGTACAGGGGGGCCACTGAAGCTTTCTTT. It yields the protein CASRYRGATEAFF. The rearrangement uses TRBV25-1 and TRBJ1-1; 8 positions agree with TRBD1. J was trimmed by 4 bases and V by 6 bases; bases with no gene match: 4. CDR1 and CDR2 from the germline V gene are MGHDK and SYGVNS. The CDR3 is made up of 13 amino acids.

The chain is built from TRBV29-1 and TRBJ1-2, with 10 positions matching TRBD1. CDR1 is SQVTM, CDR2 ANQGSEA, per germline. Losses at the gene ends were 3 bases for V and 6 bases for J; bases not matched to a gene: 7. The CDR3 is 14 amino acids. CDR3 sequence (DNA): TGCAGCGTTGACACCGGGACAGGGGCGGATGGCTACACCTTC. This codes for CSVDTGTGADGYTF. The full variable domain, its missing parts supplied by reference TRBV29-1 and TRBJ1-2, is SAVISQKPSRDICQRGTSLTIQCQVDSQVTMMFWYRQQPGQSLTLIATANQGSEATYESGFVIDKFPISRPNLTFSTLTVSNMSPEDSSIYLCSVDTGTGADGYTFGSGTRLTVV.

This sequence joins TRBV30 and TRBJ2-7; the D is unclear. Germline CDR1 is GTSNPN and CDR2 is SVGIG (reference sequence). The V and J ends lost 5 bases and 4 bases respectively, with 15 bases between them. The CDR3 has 13 residues. DNA of the CDR3: TGTGCCTGGGGCCCCGAGTGGCGGTACGAGCAGTACTTC. As protein: CAWGPEWRYEQYF. The complete variable domain, with remaining parts taken from reference TRBV30 and TRBJ2-7, reads SQTIHQWPATLVQPVGSPLSLECTVEGTSNPNLYWYRQAAGRGLQLLFYSVGIGQISSEVPQNLSASRPQDRQFILSSKKLLLSDSGFYLCAWGPEWRYEQYFGPGTRLTVT.

The V and J genes are TRBV30 and TRBJ2-7, with 7 bases matching TRBD1. This CDR3 comprises 13 residues. The V segment lost 3 bases and the J segment 2 bases; nucleotides outside the gene matches: 4. Germline V gene sequence: CDR1 GTSNPN, CDR2 SVGIG (reference sequence). Here the CDR3 DNA reads TGTGCCTGGAGAAGACAGGGAGCCTACGAGCAGTACTTC. Amino acid sequence: CAWRRQGAYEQYF.

The chain links TRBV30 to TRBJ2-5; possible D gene TRBD2, 5 bases. Germline CDR1 reads GTSNPN; CDR2 reads SVGIG (reference sequence). The CDR3 covers 12 residues. V was clipped by 4 bases and J by 9 bases, with 15 bases between them. CDR3 sequence: CAWISGSGAQYF. Here the CDR3 DNA reads TGTGCCTGGATCTCCGGGTCCGGGGCCCAGTACTTC. Supplemented by reference TRBV30 and TRBJ2-5, the full variable domain reads SQTIHQWPATLVQPVGSPLSLECTVEGTSNPNLYWYRQAAGRGLQLLFYSVGIGQISSEVPQNLSASRPQDRQFILSSKKLLLSDSGFYLCAWISGSGAQYFGPGTRLLVL.

This rearrangement joins TRBV27 to TRBJ2-6; no definite D call. This CDR3 spans 14 amino acids. V was shortened by 6 bases and J by 1 base, with 7 bases between the two germline ends. Germline V gives CDR1 MNHEY, CDR2 SMNVEV (reference sequence). The CDR3 region is CASSQLSGANVLTF. The DNA of the CDR3 is TGTGCCAGCAGCCAGCTTTCTGGGGCCAACGTCCTGACTTTC.

The chain joins TRBV6-5 to TRBJ2-2, with TRBD2 matching 7 bases. The CDR3 consists of 14 residues. The trim removed 6 bases at V and 1 base at J, leaving 2 bases unmatched. CDR1 and CDR2 (germline): MNHEY, SVGAGI. CDR3: CASRQRGNTGELFF. The CDR3 DNA is TGTGCCAGCAGGCAGCGGGGGAACACCGGGGAGCTGTTTTTT.

CDR3 sequence: CASSQRVVGASGNTIYF. CDR3 DNA sequence: TGCGCCAGCAGCCAAAGGGTGGTCGGCGCCTCTGGAAACACCATATATTTT. V and J are TRBV4-1 and TRBJ1-3; D call uncertain. Between the trimmed V and J ends, which lost 2 bases and 0 bases, there was a span of 14 bases. The CDR3 spans 17 residues. Germline-derived CDR1 and CDR2 are MGHRA and YSYEKL.

The V and J genes are TRBV6-6 and TRBJ2-1; D gene ambiguous. The CDR3 is 14 amino acids. V lost 9 bases, J lost 5 bases, and 17 bases lay in between. In germline, CDR1 is MNHNY, CDR2 SVGAGI (reference sequence). The CDR3 protein is CARISPDTDNEQFF. The CDR3, as DNA: TGTGCCAGAATTTCCCCCGACACCGACAATGAGCAGTTCTTC.

The chain has TRBV13 and TRBJ2-3, with 13 bases aligning to TRBD2. CDR1 and CDR2 (germline): PRHDT, FYEKMQ (reference sequence). This CDR3 comprises 15 residues. The trim removed 5 bases at V and 6 bases at J, leaving 5 bases unmatched. For the CDR3, the DNA is TGTGCCAGCAGCACGGGACTAGCGGGGCGGGATACGCAGTATTTT. As protein: CASSTGLAGRDTQYF.